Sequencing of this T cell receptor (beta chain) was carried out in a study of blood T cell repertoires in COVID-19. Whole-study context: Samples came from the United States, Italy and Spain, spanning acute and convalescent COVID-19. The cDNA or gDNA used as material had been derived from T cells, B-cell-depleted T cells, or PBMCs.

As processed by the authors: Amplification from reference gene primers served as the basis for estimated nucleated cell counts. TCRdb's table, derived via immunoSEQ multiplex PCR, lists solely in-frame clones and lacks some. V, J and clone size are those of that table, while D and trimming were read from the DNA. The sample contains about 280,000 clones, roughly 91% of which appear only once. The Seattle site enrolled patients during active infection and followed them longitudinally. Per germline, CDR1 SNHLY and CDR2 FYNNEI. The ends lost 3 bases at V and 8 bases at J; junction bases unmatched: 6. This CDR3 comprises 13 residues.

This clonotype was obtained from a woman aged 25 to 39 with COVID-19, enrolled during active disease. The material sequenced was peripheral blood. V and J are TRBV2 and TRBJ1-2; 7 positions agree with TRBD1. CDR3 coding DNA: TGTGCCAGCAGTGACGAGACAGGGAGAGGCTACACCTTC. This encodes CASSDETGRGYTF.